One and the same sample provided the 26 T cell receptor beta chains below, sequenced in a study of shared clonotypes between healthy human individuals. The repertoire was sequenced with immunoSEQ multiplex PCR; TCRdb's copy has only in-frame clones and lacks some. The table includes more than 2 million clones, approximately 95% detected once. Sequencing input: naive CD4+ T cells sorted from blood. Sample subset: CD45RA+ positively selected. These receptors were taken from a man between 18 and 29 years old in good health.

This clone has just one count. This CDR3 is also generated by other DNA sequences in the sample. This sequence joins TRBV18 and TRBJ2-5, with unresolved D. Between the trimmed V and J ends, which lost 0 bases and 4 bases, there was a span of 3 bases. This CDR3 comprises 12 residues. CDR1 and CDR2 (germline): KGHSH, LQKENI. The CDR3 reads CASSPPVETQYF. CDR3 bases: TGTGCCAGCTCACCACCAGTAGAGACCCAGTACTTC.

A remark on this clone: The same CDR3 arises from other DNA sequences in this sample as well. J is TRBJ2-5 and V is TRBV5-1; tentative D call: TRBD1 (6 bases). The CDR3 spans 15 residues. V shed 0 bases and J shed 5 bases, with 14 bases lying between them. Germline V CDR1 and CDR2: SGHRS, YFSETQ. In DNA form, the CDR3 reads TGCGCCAGCAGCTTGGTGGCAGGGGTAGGGGAGACCCAGTACTTC. This translates into CASSLVAGVGETQYF.

The gene calls are TRBV5-1 and TRBJ2-7; possible D gene TRBD1, 5 bases. V was trimmed by 4 bases and J by 4 bases, leaving 9 bases between them. This CDR3 comprises 12 residues. Germline V gene sequence: CDR1 SGHRS, CDR2 YFSETQ. CDR3 region: CASSIPGYEQYF. As DNA, the CDR3 is TGCGCCAGCAGCATCCCAGGGTACGAGCAGTACTTC. The full variable domain, completed using reference TRBV5-1 and TRBJ2-7, is KAGVTQTPRYLIKTRGQQVTLSCSPISGHRSVSWYQQTPGQGLQFLFEYFSETQRNKGNFPGRFSGRQFSNSRSEMNVSTLELGDSALYLCASSIPGYEQYFGPGTRLTVT.

This chain connects TRBV5-1 to TRBJ1-6; TRBD1 agrees at 9 bases. The V gene's germline CDR1 is SGHRS and CDR2 YFSETQ. This CDR3 has 15 amino acids. The ends lost 3 bases at V and 7 bases at J; junction bases unmatched: 5. The CDR3: CASSWDRVSNSPLHF. In DNA form, the CDR3 reads TGCGCCAGCAGCTGGGACAGGGTGAGCAATTCACCCCTCCACTTT.

V and J are TRBV4-1 and TRBJ1-1; D is unresolved. The CDR3 extends over 19 amino acids. V lost 2 bases and J lost 1, with 23 bases in between. CDR1 is MGHRA, CDR2 YSYEKL, per germline. The CDR3 DNA reads as TGCGCCAGCAGCCAAACCCCTCCCCCCATGTCAGGATCGAACACTGAAGCTTTCTTT. It yields the protein CASSQTPPPMSGSNTEAFF.

This chain uses TRBV7-2 with TRBJ1-2; no clear D. Germline V lookup: CDR1 SGHTA, CDR2 FQGNSA. V was clipped by 8 bases and J by 7 bases, with 20 bases between them. This CDR3 has 14 residues. CDR3 amino acids: CASLLRMGWGGYTF. CDR3 DNA sequence: TGTGCCAGCCTCCTTAGGATGGGTTGGGGTGGCTACACCTTC.

The CDR3 DNA sequence: TGTGCCAGCAGTGAACGGGTCTCTGGGGCCAACGTCCTGACTTTC. This translates into CASSERVSGANVLTF. The rearrangement links TRBV6-1 to TRBJ2-6; D gene unclear. The CDR3 has 15 amino acids. Trimming cost V 2 bases and J 0 bases, with 5 bases left between them. CDR1 is MNHNS, CDR2 SASEGT, per germline.

In the case of this clone: This sample also contains other DNA sequences that code for the same CDR3. This chain connects TRBV20-1 to TRBJ1-1, with D hard to call. V was clipped by 3 bases and J by 0 bases, with 2 bases between them. This CDR3 is 11 amino acids long. Germline CDR1 DFQATT, CDR2 SNEGSKA (reference sequence). The chain's CDR3 is CSASMNTEAFF. For the CDR3, the DNA is TGCAGTGCTAGTATGAACACTGAAGCTTTCTTT.

V gene TRBV11-3 combines with J gene TRBJ2-3; D unresolved. The CDR3 extends over 11 amino acids. The V end lost 5 bases, the J end lost 5 bases, and 5 bases lay between the germline ends. The germline CDR1 and CDR2 sequences are SGHNT and YENEEA. The CDR3 sequence is CASSRGDTQYF. The CDR3 nucleotides read TGTGCCAGCAGCCGAGGAGATACGCAGTATTTT.

This clone was seen only once. The chain employs TRBV30 and TRBJ2-1; 13 bases fit TRBD2. CDR3 length: 18 residues. From germline, CDR1 is GTSNPN and CDR2 SVGIG (reference sequence). V shed 2 bases, J shed 5 bases, and the junction held 12 bases outside the gene matches. CDR3 in amino acids: CAWSITRTSGSWNNEQFF. DNA of the CDR3: TGTGCCTGGAGTATCACCAGGACTAGCGGGAGTTGGAACAATGAGCAGTTCTTC.

The rearrangement links TRBV9 to TRBJ2-3; D might be TRBD1 (5 bases). V was trimmed by 1 base and J by 1 base, leaving 10 bases between them. The CDR3 sequence is 15 residues long. Germline values: CDR1 SGDLS, CDR2 YYNGEE. In DNA form, the CDR3 reads TGTGCCAGCAGCGTAATTGGGGCCGGCACAGATACGCAGTATTTT. Protein: CASSVIGAGTDTQYF.

To note about this clone: An end of the junction differs from the germline gene, which may be a read error. This rearrangement joins TRBV7-7 to TRBJ2-5, with D tentatively TRBD1 or TRBD2 (5 bases each). Germline lookup yields CDR1 SSHAT and CDR2 FNYEAQ (reference sequence). This CDR3 has 13 amino acids. The CDR3 region is CASSPSEGIALYF. In nucleotides, the CDR3 is TGTGCTAGCAGCCCGAGTGAGGGGATTGCTTTGTACTTC.

To note about this clone: Other DNA sequences in this specimen translate into the identical CDR3. CDR3 coding DNA: TGTGCCTGGAGCGGGACAGTTAGCAATCAGCCCCAGCATTTT. The encoded protein is CAWSGTVSNQPQHF. The chain employs TRBV30 and TRBJ1-5; 7 bases agree with TRBD1. Germline V gives CDR1 GTSNPN, CDR2 SVGIG (reference sequence). V shed 3 bases and J 0 bases; nucleotides not matched to a gene: 2. The CDR3 is 14 amino acids.

Remarks on this clone: Different DNA sequences within this sample yield the same CDR3. V gene TRBV7-2 combines with J gene TRBJ1-5; D is perhaps TRBD1 (5 bases). The germline V gene has CDR1 SGHTA and CDR2 FQGNSA. The V gene lost 1 base and the J gene lost 7 bases, with 14 bases spanning the gap. The CDR3 length is 15 residues. Here the CDR3 DNA reads TGTGCCAGCAGCTTAGGTGGGCAGGGTAACCAGCCCCAGCATTTT. Amino acids: CASSLGGQGNQPQHF. Filled out from reference TRBV7-2 and TRBJ1-5, the complete variable domain reads GAGVSQSPSNKVTEKGKDVELRCDPISGHTALYWYRQSLGQGLEFLIYFQGNSAPDKSGLPSDRFSAERTGGSVSTLTIQRTQQEDSAVYLCASSLGGQGNQPQHFGDGTRLSIL.

The gene calls are TRBV6-6 and TRBJ1-1; D is uncertain. Per the germline V gene, CDR1 is MNHNY and CDR2 is SVGAGI (reference sequence). There are 14 residues in the CDR3. V was clipped by 6 bases and J by 5 bases, with 16 bases between them. The chain's CDR3 is CASSLAGIGTEAFF. The CDR3 DNA follows: TGTGCCAGCAGCCTAGCGGGGATTGGGACTGAAGCTTTCTTT.

This chain links TRBV5-1 with TRBJ2-7; D gene unclear. The germline V gene has CDR1 SGHRS and CDR2 YFSETQ. V lost 3 bases and J lost 5, with 15 bases in between. The CDR3 covers 14 residues. DNA for the CDR3: TGCGCCAGCAGCTCTGACTGGGAACACCACGAGCAGTACTTC. This encodes CASSSDWEHHEQYF.

V gene TRBV7-8 combines with J gene TRBJ1-6; 12 nucleotides agree with TRBD1. From germline, CDR1 is SGHVS and CDR2 FQNEAQ. Germline trimming cut 3 bases from V and 6 bases from J; bases unmatched to any gene: 9. The CDR3 runs to 18 residues. CDR3 loop: CASSFGTGGVNRNSPLHF. In nucleotides, the CDR3 is TGTGCCAGCAGCTTCGGGACAGGGGGCGTAAATCGTAATTCACCCCTCCACTTT.

The V call is TRBV6-1, the J call TRBJ1-6; D gene uncertain. This CDR3 has 12 amino acids. Looked up from germline, CDR1 is MNHNS and CDR2 is SASEGT. V was pared by 8 bases and J by 4 bases, with 6 bases between. CDR3 sequence (DNA): TGTGCCAGCCAGCGTTATAATTCACCCCTCCACTTT. It yields the protein CASQRYNSPLHF.

J is TRBJ2-3 and V is TRBV6-6; D may be TRBD1 (6 bases). Per the germline V gene, CDR1 is MNHNY and CDR2 is SVGAGI (reference sequence). With 5 bases removed from V and 1 base from J, the gap between germline ends came to 13 bases. The CDR3 extends over 15 amino acids. The CDR3 protein is CASSPQGGGTDTQYF. CDR3 coding DNA: TGTGCCAGCAGTCCACAGGGCGGAGGCACAGATACGCAGTATTTT.

V usage is TRBV5-1 and J usage is TRBJ2-6; D unclear. V lost 7 bases, J lost 3 bases, and 8 bases lay in between. From germline, CDR1 is SGHRS and CDR2 YFSETQ. This CDR3 is built from 13 residues. The CDR3 region is CASVIFGANVLTF. The CDR3 nucleotides read TGCGCCAGCGTAATTTTTGGGGCCAACGTCCTGACTTTC.

The chain joins TRBV20-1 to TRBJ1-2, with a weak D call TRBD1 (5 bases). Trimming shortened V by 6 bases and J by 6 bases, and 11 bases separated the two germline ends. The CDR3 has 11 residues. Per germline, CDR1 DFQATT and CDR2 SNEGSKA (reference sequence). CDR3 region: CSAPTENGYTF. DNA of the CDR3: TGCAGTGCCCCGACAGAGAATGGCTACACCTTC.

The CDR3 spells CAISELAGVGGEQYF. For the CDR3, the DNA is TGTGCCATCAGTGAACTAGCGGGAGTGGGGGGCGAGCAGTACTTC. The chain has TRBV10-3 and TRBJ2-7, with 11 bases aligning to TRBD2. Germline CDR1 and CDR2: ENHRY and SYGVKD. Trimming cost V 3 bases and J 6 bases; bases outside gene matches: 7. This CDR3 is 15 amino acids long.

The rearrangement joins TRBV20-1 to TRBJ1-2, with D hard to call. The CDR3 is 11 residues long. Trimming cost V 6 bases and J 7 bases, with 12 bases left between them. Germline CDR1 is DFQATT and CDR2 is SNEGSKA (reference sequence). The CDR3 sequence: CSATDGTGYTF. The CDR3 DNA follows: TGCAGTGCGACGGACGGTACTGGCTACACCTTC.

The gene calls are TRBV13 and TRBJ2-3, with TRBD2 matching over 8 bases. The germline V gene has CDR1 PRHDT and CDR2 FYEKMQ (reference sequence). The length of the CDR3 is 15 residues. V lost 1 base and J lost 2; bases outside the gene matches: 2. For the CDR3, the DNA is TGTGCCAGCAGCTTAGAGGGACTAGTCACAGATACGCAGTATTTT. As protein: CASSLEGLVTDTQYF.

The chain joins TRBV11-2 to TRBJ1-1, with D possibly being TRBD1 (5 bases). This CDR3 is 17 amino acids long. V was clipped by 4 bases and J by 0 bases, with 18 bases between them. CDR1 is SGHAT, CDR2 FQNNGV, per germline. CDR3 in amino acids: CASSSTVGRGMNTEAFF. The CDR3 DNA reads TGTGCCAGCAGCTCCACCGTAGGGAGGGGCATGAACACTGAAGCTTTCTTT. The complete variable domain, with remaining parts taken from reference TRBV11-2 and TRBJ1-1, reads EAGVAQSPRYKIIEKRQSVAFWCNPISGHATLYWYQQILGQGPKLLIQFQNNGVVDDSQLPKDRFSAERLKGVDSTLKIQPAKLEDSAVYLCASSSTVGRGMNTEAFFGQGTRLTVV.

The gene calls are TRBV5-1 and TRBJ2-2, with TRBD2 identical over 14 bases. The CDR3 covers 17 residues. The germline V gene has CDR1 SGHRS and CDR2 YFSETQ. The V and J ends lost 6 bases and 6 bases, in that order; junction bases with no gene match: 10. CDR3 sequence: CASTRRTSGGPSGELFF. Written as DNA, the CDR3 is TGCGCCAGCACCCGACGGACTAGCGGGGGGCCCTCCGGGGAGCTGTTTTTT.